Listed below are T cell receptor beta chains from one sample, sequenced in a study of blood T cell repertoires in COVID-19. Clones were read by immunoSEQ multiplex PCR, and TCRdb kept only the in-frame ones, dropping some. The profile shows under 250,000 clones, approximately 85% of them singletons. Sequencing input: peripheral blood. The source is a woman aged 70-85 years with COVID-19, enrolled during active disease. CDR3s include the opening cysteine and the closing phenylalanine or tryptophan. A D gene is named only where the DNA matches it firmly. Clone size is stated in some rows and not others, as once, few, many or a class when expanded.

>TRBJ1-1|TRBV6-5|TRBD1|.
TGTGCCAGCAGTTCCCCGGGACAGAAGAACACTGAAGCTTTCTTT
CASSSPGQKNTEAFF
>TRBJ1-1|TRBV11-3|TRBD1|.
TGTGCCAGCAGCTTAAGACAGGGGGGAGGAACTGAAGCTTTCTTT
CASSLRQGGGTEAFF
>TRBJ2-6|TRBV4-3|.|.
TGCGCCAGCAGCCAAGGCCCCCCAGGGGCTGGCTCTGGGGCCAACGTCCTGACTTTC
CASSQGPPGAGSGANVLTF
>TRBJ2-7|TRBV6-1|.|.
TGTGCCAGCAGTGACATACGTATCGGGGTTTATGGCGAGCAGTACTTC
CASSDIRIGVYGEQYF
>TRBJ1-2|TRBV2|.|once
TGTGCCAGCAGTGAAACGAGGGGGAACTATGGCTACACCTTC
CASSETRGNYGYTF
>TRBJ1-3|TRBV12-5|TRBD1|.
TGTGCTAGTGGTTTGGGGACAGGGTCCCTCTCTGGAAACACCATATATTTT
CASGLGTGSLSGNTIYF
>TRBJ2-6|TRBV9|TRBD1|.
TGTGCCAGCAGCGCAGGACAGGGACCTGGGGCCAACGTCCTGACTTTC
CASSAGQGPGANVLTF
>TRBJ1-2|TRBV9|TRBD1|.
TGTGCCAGCAGGGGGACAGGGGGCATCTATGGCTACACCTTC
CASRGTGGIYGYTF
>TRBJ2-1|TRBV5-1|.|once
TGCGCCAGCAGCAGGGTGGCGACAGGAGCCTACAATGAGCAGTTCTTC
CASSRVATGAYNEQFF
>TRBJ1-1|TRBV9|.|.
TGTGCCAGCAGCGTAGCACCAGGCCTGAACACTGAAGCTTTCTTT
CASSVAPGLNTEAFF
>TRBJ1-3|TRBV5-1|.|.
TGCGCCAGCAGCAAGGACAGCAACTCTGGAAACACCATATATTTT
CASSKDSNSGNTIYF
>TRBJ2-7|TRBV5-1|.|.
TGCGCCAGCAGCTTAGTGAGCGGAGGCCCCTACGAGCAGTACTTC
CASSLVSGGPYEQYF
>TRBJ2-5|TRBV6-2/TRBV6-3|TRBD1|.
TGTGCCAGCAGCCGGGACAGAAAAGAGACCCAGTACTTC
CASSRDRKETQYF
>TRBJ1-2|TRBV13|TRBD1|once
TGTGCCAGCAGCGTGGACAGGGCGAGTTTTGGCGGCTACACCTTC
CASSVDRASFGGYTF
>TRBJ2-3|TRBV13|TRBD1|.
TGTGCCAGCAGTTCCGACAGGGGACAGGGAGATACGCAGTATTTT
CASSSDRGQGDTQYF
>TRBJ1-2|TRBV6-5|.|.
TGTGCCAGCAGTTACGGCAGACATAACTATGGCTACACCTTC
CASSYGRHNYGYTF
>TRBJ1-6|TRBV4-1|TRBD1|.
TGCGCCAGCAGCCACGTTCTGGGACAGACCTATAATTCACCCCTCCACTTT
CASSHVLGQTYNSPLHF
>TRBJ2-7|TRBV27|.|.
TGTGCCAGCAGTTTAACGGGGGAAAGGGACTCCTACGAGCAGTACTTC
CASSLTGERDSYEQYF
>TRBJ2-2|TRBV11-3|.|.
TGTGCCAGCAGCTTAGTGGTAGGGGCCGGGGAGCTGTTTTTT
CASSLVVGAGELFF
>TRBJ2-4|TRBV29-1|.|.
TGCAGCGTCGCGCCCCCACCAGGGCAGTACTTC
CSVAPPPGQYF